The 20 T cell receptor beta chains reported below all come from one sample, sequenced in a study of T-cell reconstitution after alpha-beta-depleted transplantation in children. The authors prepared the TCRbeta library with unique molecular identifiers. TCRdb ran MiXCR on the PCR reads and lists one entry per CDR3 protein. The sample has around 300,000 distinct CDR3 sequences, around a tenth seen once. This specimen was peripheral blood, taken 180 days after TCRalphabeta/CD19-depleted stem cell transplant. Receptor source: a male patient between 2 and 15 years old who had a stem cell transplant for chronic granulomatous disease, so the T cells may come from the graft donor.

This clonotype was observed at least ten times. CDR3: CSVSPEQETQYF. Here the CDR3 DNA reads TGCAGCGTTTCCCCAGAACAAGAGACCCAGTACTTC. The rearrangement links TRBV29-1 to TRBJ2-5; D gene ambiguous. The CDR3 is made up of 12 amino acids. The V gene's germline CDR1 is SQVTM and CDR2 ANQGSEA. Trimming shortened V by 5 bases and J by 2 bases, and 9 bases separated the two germline ends.

To note about this clonotype: This may be a read error, as it is one base from a much larger clone. The chain uses TRBV6-6 and TRBJ1-2; no clear D gene. CDR1 is MNHNY, CDR2 SVGAGI, per germline (reference sequence). The CDR3 runs to 11 residues. CDR3 amino acids: CASSYSGGYPF. The CDR3 DNA sequence: TGTGCCAGCAGTTACTCGGGTGGCTACCCCTTC.

This clonotype was found many times. V is TRBV4-3 and J is TRBJ1-2; D unresolved. The CDR3 is 14 amino acids. From germline, CDR1 is LGHNA and CDR2 YSLEER. Trimming cost V 0 bases and J 8 bases, with 13 bases left between them. CDR3 amino acids: CASSQEFVLWGYTF. The CDR3 DNA is TGCGCCAGCAGCCAAGAATTCGTGCTTTGGGGCTACACCTTC.

This clonotype was seen repeatedly, ten times or more. The chain combines TRBV5-1 with TRBJ1-4, with no clear D. Trimming shortened V by 4 bases and J by 6 bases, and 10 bases separated the two germline ends. Germline loops: CDR1 SGHRS, CDR2 YFSETQ. The CDR3 covers 13 residues. This chain's CDR3 is CASSLRRDEKLFF. CDR3 nucleotides: TGCGCCAGCAGCCTGCGACGGGATGAAAAACTGTTTTTT.

This clonotype was seen repeatedly, ten times or more. The V and J genes are TRBV9 and TRBJ2-7; TRBD1 might be the D (6 bases). V was shortened by 4 bases and J by 0 bases, with 14 bases between the two germline ends. The CDR3 loop spans 15 amino acids. CDR1 and CDR2 from the germline V gene are SGDLS and YYNGEE. The DNA for the CDR3 is TGTGCCAGCAGCCAAGGACAGAGCGTCTCCTACGAGCAGTACTTC. As protein: CASSQGQSVSYEQYF. Based on the CDR3 plus reference TRBV9 and TRBJ2-7, the full variable domain is DSGVTQTPKHLITATGQRVTLRCSPRSGDLSVYWYQQSLDQGLQFLIQYYNGEERAKGNILERFSAQQFPDLHSELNLSSLELGDSALYFCASSQGQSVSYEQYFGPGTRLTVT.

J is TRBJ2-2 and V is TRBV28; D possibly corresponds to TRBD1 (5 bases). The V end was cut by 3 bases, the J end by 3 bases, with 17 bases between. The CDR3 runs 17 residues. Germline V gene sequence: CDR1 MDHEN, CDR2 SYDVKM. The chain's CDR3 is CASSFNRRQLHTGELFF. CDR3 DNA sequence: TGTGCCAGCAGTTTCAATAGAAGACAGCTCCACACCGGGGAGCTGTTTTTT.

This chain joins TRBV4-3 and TRBJ2-4; 8 bases align to TRBD1. J lost 1 base, V lost 1 base, and 6 bases had no gene match. CDR3 size: 17 residues. Germline V gene lookup returns CDR1 LGHNA and CDR2 YSLEER. CDR3 loop: CASSQVFQGAAKNIQYF. The CDR3 DNA reads TGCGCCAGCAGCCAAGTATTCCAGGGGGCGGCCAAAAACATTCAGTACTTC.

This clonotype appeared many times. The chain recombines TRBV6-1 with TRBJ1-2; 9 bases align to TRBD1. Looked up from germline, CDR1 is MNHNS and CDR2 is SASEGT. The CDR3 length is 16 residues. J gave up 4 bases and V 7 bases, and 13 bases lay outside the gene matches. The CDR3 coding sequence is TGTGCCAGCACCGAAGGGACAGGGCGACCTTCCTATGGCTACACCTTC. This translates into CASTEGTGRPSYGYTF.

This chain connects TRBV4-2 to TRBJ2-1, with TRBD1 matching over 9 bases. Germline CDR1 and CDR2: LGHNA and YNFKEQ. Trimming removed 1 base from V and 14 bases from J; junction bases left unmatched: 3. The CDR3 runs to 12 residues. In nucleotides, the CDR3 is TGTGCCAGCAGCCAAGGACAGGGGGATGAGTTCTTC. Translating gives CASSQGQGDEFF.

The table lists this clonotype with many counts. The chain employs TRBV5-1 and TRBJ2-5; weak D call: TRBD2 (7 bases). Germline V gene lookup returns CDR1 SGHRS and CDR2 YFSETQ. The CDR3 runs to 15 residues. Trimming left V 0 bases short and J 5 bases short, with 14 bases between. The chain's CDR3 is CASSLEGGGEETQYF. In DNA, the CDR3 is TGCGCCAGCAGCTTGGAGGGGGGGGGCGAGGAGACCCAGTACTTC. The entire variable domain, with the rest obtained from reference TRBV5-1 and TRBJ2-5, is as follows: KAGVTQTPRYLIKTRGQQVTLSCSPISGHRSVSWYQQTPGQGLQFLFEYFSETQRNKGNFPGRFSGRQFSNSRSEMNVSTLELGDSALYLCASSLEGGGEETQYFGPGTRLLVL.

This clonotype occurred many times. V and J are TRBV15 and TRBJ2-3, with 9 bases aligning to TRBD2. The germline V gene encodes CDR1 LNHNV and CDR2 YYDKDF (reference sequence). CDR3 length: 19 residues. The trim removed 1 base at V and 3 bases at J, leaving 14 bases unmatched. CDR3 bases: TGTGCCACCAGCAGAGGCCGATCGAGGGGACTAGCCTTTACAGATACGCAGTATTTT. This gives the protein CATSRGRSRGLAFTDTQYF.

This clonotype showed up many times. This sequence joins TRBV4-3 and TRBJ2-7; 11 positions match TRBD1. V dropped 0 bases and J dropped 3; count of bases not matched to a gene: 1. CDR1 and CDR2 (germline): LGHNA, YSLEER. The CDR3 covers 15 residues. The CDR3, as DNA: TGCGCCAGCAGCCAAGAAGGGACAGGGGGCTACGAGCAGTACTTC. This gives the protein CASSQEGTGGYEQYF.

This clonotype appeared many times. The rearrangement links TRBV2 to TRBJ1-1; TRBD1 is a possible D gene (5 bases). This CDR3 spans 17 amino acids. CDR1 is SNHLY and CDR2 is FYNNEI in the germline V gene. V lost 0 bases and J lost 3, with 17 bases in between. The CDR3, as DNA: TGTGCCAGCAGTGAAGCAGGTGGATTTGGGGGGGACACTGAAGCTTTCTTT. Its protein product is CASSEAGGFGGDTEAFF.

This clonotype was counted at least ten times. The V call is TRBV12-3 or TRBV12-4, the J call TRBJ2-1, with 9 nucleotides matching TRBD2. The CDR3 has 16 residues. With 3 bases clipped from V and 8 bases from J, the junction kept 11 bases outside the gene matches. The CDR3, as DNA: TGTGCCAGCAGTTTCCAGGGACTAGCAGAGTGGGATGAGCAGTTCTTC. Translation: CASSFQGLAEWDEQFF.

This clonotype occurred many times. CDR3 DNA: TGCAGCGGTGCCACTCACCTCACAGATACGCAGTATTTT. Its protein product is CSGATHLTDTQYF. This rearrangement joins TRBV29-1 to TRBJ2-3; D is unclear. Germline assignment: CDR1 SQVTM and CDR2 ANQGSEA. Trimming cost V 7 bases and J 2 bases, with 13 bases left between them. The CDR3 runs to 13 residues.

This clonotype was seen many times. The V and J genes are TRBV28 and TRBJ2-4; TRBD2 matches 9 bases. The CDR3 covers 19 residues. From germline, CDR1 is MDHEN and CDR2 SYDVKM. Trimming cost V 1 base and J 0 bases; bases outside gene matches: 10. This CDR3 is CASSLSAGGTKLAKNIQYF. In DNA form, the CDR3 reads TGTGCCAGCAGTTTATCTGCGGGAGGGACCAAGCTAGCCAAAAACATTCAGTACTTC. The full variable domain, rest sourced from reference TRBV28 and TRBJ2-4, is DVKVTQSSRYLVKRTGEKVFLECVQDMDHENMFWYRQDPGLGLRLIYFSYDVKMKEKGDIPEGYSVSREKKERFSLILESASTNQTSMYLCASSLSAGGTKLAKNIQYFGAGTRLSVL.

There are many counts of this clonotype. The chain recombines TRBV7-2 with TRBJ2-3, with unresolved D. Trimming took 4 bases from V and 4 from J, leaving 18 bases between them. This CDR3 is built from 16 residues. Germline assignment: CDR1 SGHTA and CDR2 FQGNSA. CDR3 sequence (DNA): TGTGCCAGCAGCTCAGCGCCGCCTGGAAGGGCAGATACGCAGTATTTT. Translation: CASSSAPPGRADTQYF.

The table lists this clonotype with many counts. This chain connects TRBV12-3 or TRBV12-4 to TRBJ1-6; no firm D call. The CDR3 loop spans 14 amino acids. Trimming took 7 bases from V and 13 from J, leaving 20 bases between them. CDR3 nucleotides: TGTGCCAGCAAAACTGACAAGGCCCGGTTTCCCCTCCACTTT. Protein: CASKTDKARFPLHF.

Ten or more counts support this clonotype. This chain connects TRBV29-1 to TRBJ2-3; TRBD2 is a possible D gene (6 bases). The CDR3 totals 15 residues. Per germline, CDR1 SQVTM and CDR2 ANQGSEA. Trimming stripped 6 bases from V and 0 bases from J, with 16 bases between. CDR3 sequence reads: CSVGFRETSTDTQYF. CDR3 bases: TGCAGCGTCGGATTTCGGGAGACTAGCACAGATACGCAGTATTTT.

This clonotype was counted at least ten times. The V call is TRBV7-2, the J call TRBJ2-7; 13 nucleotides align to TRBD2. Germline values: CDR1 SGHTA, CDR2 FQGNSA. V was pared by 5 bases and J by 4 bases, with 5 bases of the junction left unmatched. The CDR3 runs 15 residues. CDR3 DNA sequence: TGTGCCAGCAGCCGGACTAGCGGGGGAATTTACGAGCAGTACTTC. Translating gives CASSRTSGGIYEQYF.